This entry lists 13 T cell receptor beta chains sequenced from one sample in a study of T cells in localized non-small cell lung cancer. TCRdb's table, derived via immunoSEQ multiplex PCR, lists solely in-frame clones and lacks some. The top ten hold over 7.5% of the sample, which has under 20,000 clones, approximately 90% seen once. The source material was peripheral blood, sampled before any cancer treatment. These receptors were taken from a man between 40 and 70 years old with stage I lung adenocarcinoma.

This clone was seen more than once but under ten times. V usage is TRBV21-1 and J usage is TRBJ2-7; the listed D gene, TRBD2, was not tested against the DNA. TRBV21-1 is flagged as a pseudogene. The CDR3 totals 17 residues. Here the CDR3 reads CASSRGLAGGNTYEQYF. CDR3 nucleotides: TGTGCCAGCAGCAGGGGACTAGCGGGGGGGAATACCTACGAGCAGTACTTC.

The genes are TRBV18 and TRBJ2-1, with TRBD2 matching 10 bases. Germline trimming cut 1 base from V and 0 bases from J; bases unmatched to any gene: 9. Germline-derived CDR1 and CDR2 are KGHSH and LQKENI. The CDR3 has 19 residues. Written as DNA, the CDR3 is TGTGCCAGCTCACCACTTTCTAGCGGGGGCCTCAGCTCCTACAATGAGCAGTTCTTC. Amino acids: CASSPLSSGGLSSYNEQFF. The full variable domain, completed using reference TRBV18 and TRBJ2-1, is NAGVMQNPRHLVRRRGQEARLRCSPMKGHSHVYWYRQLPEEGLKFMVYLQKENIIDESGMPKERFSAEFPKEGPSILRIQQVVRGDSAAYFCASSPLSSGGLSSYNEQFFGPGTRLTVL.

The chain links TRBV19 to TRBJ2-7; TRBD1 agrees at 9 bases. Germline V lookup: CDR1 LNHDA, CDR2 SQIVND (reference sequence). The junction had 1 base not matched to a gene; V was cut back by 3 bases and J by 4 bases. The CDR3 has 13 amino acids. The CDR3 here is CASSMDRGYEQYF. CDR3 nucleotides: TGTGCCAGTAGTATGGACAGGGGTTACGAGCAGTACTTC.

This chain links TRBV4-2 with TRBJ2-1, with 11 nucleotides matching TRBD2. Germline assignment: CDR1 LGHNA and CDR2 YNFKEQ. V trimming: 1 base; J trimming: 5 bases; junction bases outside the gene matches: 4. The CDR3 consists of 16 residues. CDR3 region: CASSQAELAGDNEQFF. DNA for the CDR3: TGTGCCAGCAGCCAAGCTGAACTAGCGGGGGACAATGAGCAGTTCTTC.

The chain is built from TRBV7-2 and TRBJ1-2, with TRBD1 as a possible D gene (5 bases). Germline assignment: CDR1 SGHTA and CDR2 FQGNSA. This CDR3 region has 12 residues. V dropped 5 bases and J dropped 13 bases, with 17 bases sitting between them. Here the CDR3 reads CASSRYSGDGTF. CDR3 DNA sequence: TGTGCCAGCAGCCGCTACTCCGGGGACGGCACCTTC. Drawing the rest from reference TRBV7-2 and TRBJ1-2, the complete variable domain is GAGVSQSPSNKVTEKGKDVELRCDPISGHTALYWYRQSLGQGLEFLIYFQGNSAPDKSGLPSDRFSAERTGGSVSTLTIQRTQQEDSAVYLCASSRYSGDGTFGSGTRLTVV.

The chain uses TRBV28 and TRBJ1-5; D gene uncertain. Germline V gene lookup returns CDR1 MDHEN and CDR2 SYDVKM. The CDR3 is made up of 17 amino acids. V lost 5 bases and J 0 bases, leaving 17 bases between the germline ends. This CDR3 is CASSPPDRPYSNQPQHF. CDR3 nucleotide sequence: TGTGCCAGCAGTCCCCCGGACCGCCCGTATAGCAATCAGCCCCAGCATTTT. The whole variable domain, filled in from reference TRBV28 and TRBJ1-5, reads DVKVTQSSRYLVKRTGEKVFLECVQDMDHENMFWYRQDPGLGLRLIYFSYDVKMKEKGDIPEGYSVSREKKERFSLILESASTNQTSMYLCASSPPDRPYSNQPQHFGDGTRLSIL.

This chain joins TRBV13 and TRBJ2-2; TRBD2 matches at 9 bases. Germline CDR1 is PRHDT and CDR2 is FYEKMQ (reference sequence). The CDR3 has 16 residues. V trimming: 4 bases; J trimming: 4 bases; junction bases outside the gene matches: 7. CDR3 sequence: CASSYAVAGVTGELFF. The DNA of the CDR3 is TGTGCCAGCAGCTACGCGGTAGCGGGAGTCACCGGGGAGCTGTTTTTT.

This chain joins TRBV10-3 and TRBJ2-7; a weak D match, TRBD2 (6 bases). The germline CDR1 and CDR2 sequences are ENHRY and SYGVKD. The CDR3 runs to 14 residues. V was clipped by 6 bases and J by 5 bases, with 17 bases between them. Here the CDR3 DNA reads TGTGCCATCAGCGGGGGAAGTGCCCCCGACGAGCAGTACTTC. This sequence encodes CAISGGSAPDEQYF.

The chain is built from TRBV9 and TRBJ2-1; D unresolved. Looked up from germline, CDR1 is SGDLS and CDR2 is YYNGEE. V was trimmed by 0 bases and J by 7 bases, leaving 17 bases between them. The CDR3 totals 16 residues. The CDR3 region has the DNA TGTGCCAGCAGCGTAGCGACCGTCGCCATCGGGAATGAGCAGTTCTTC. Amino acid sequence: CASSVATVAIGNEQFF.

J is TRBJ2-2 and V is TRBV30; TRBD2 agrees at 14 bases. The CDR3 spans 16 residues. The V gene's germline CDR1 is GTSNPN and CDR2 SVGIG (reference sequence). J lost 7 bases, V lost 3 bases, and 7 bases had no gene match. CDR3: CAWSLGTSGRGGELFF. CDR3 bases: TGTGCCTGGAGCCTGGGGACTAGCGGGAGAGGCGGGGAGCTGTTTTTT.

The chain employs TRBV5-4 and TRBJ2-5, with D possibly being TRBD1 (6 bases). The V gene lost 7 bases and the J gene lost 4 bases, with 26 bases spanning the gap. This CDR3 has 17 residues. Germline V gene data show CDR1 as SGHNT and CDR2 as YYREEE (reference sequence). In DNA, the CDR3 is TGTGCCAGCCTGGGGGCAGGATTGGATTTGAAGGTAGAGACCCAGTACTTC. Encoded protein: CASLGAGLDLKVETQYF.

This clone was seen only once. The chain links TRBV4-1 to TRBJ2-3, with TRBD1 identical over 10 bases. CDR1 and CDR2 from the germline V gene are MGHRA and YSYEKL. Losses at the gene ends were 4 bases for V and 1 base for J; bases not matched to a gene: 5. The CDR3 length is 16 residues. The CDR3 sequence: CASSLQTGGGTDTQYF. The CDR3 coding sequence is TGCGCCAGCAGCCTGCAGACAGGGGGCGGCACAGATACGCAGTATTTT.

This clone has a handful of counts. The rearrangement uses TRBV11-2 and TRBJ1-2; 8 nucleotides line up with TRBD1. Germline assignment: CDR1 SGHAT and CDR2 FQNNGV. Losses at the gene ends were 1 base for V and 3 bases for J; bases not matched to a gene: 4. This CDR3 has 15 amino acids. This chain's CDR3 is CASSLGAGGHYGYTF. CDR3 DNA: TGTGCCAGCAGCTTAGGGGCAGGGGGCCACTATGGCTACACCTTC.